Shown below are 18 T cell receptor beta chains from a single sample sequenced in a study of chemoradiotherapy in HPV16-positive cancers (dated by TCRdb to the early 2020s). Library generation was performed with the immunoSEQ multiplex PCR assay. The clones in this table, taken by TCRdb from immuneACCESS, are in-frame only. Not every clone is retained; where verified, under half of the shortfall comes from an unresolved V gene, and the cause of the rest is unknown. The sample data list over 10,000 clones, and roughly 90% of these were observed just once. The ten largest clones represent 2.8% of the sample. The sample in question was blood, obtained from a patient who underwent chemoradiotherapy. Receptors were obtained from a human donor with HPV-associated anogenital cancer.

V and J are TRBV6-5 and TRBJ2-5, with TRBD1 as a possible D gene (5 bases). Trimming removed 1 base at V and 0 bases at J, with 9 bases between. The CDR3 contains 15 residues. CDR1 and CDR2 from the germline V gene are MNHEY and SVGAGI. The CDR3 reads CASSYYTTDQETQYF. CDR3 bases: TGTGCCAGCAGTTACTATACGACAGACCAAGAGACCCAGTACTTC.

J is TRBJ1-2 and V is TRBV7-8; no reliable D call. CDR3 size: 15 residues. Trimming stripped 5 bases from V and 4 bases from J, with 17 bases between. Germline lookup yields CDR1 SGHVS and CDR2 FQNEAQ. The CDR3 nucleotides read TGTGCCAGCAGCCCAACCCCGGGGATAGGCTATGGCTACACCTTC. It specifies CASSPTPGIGYGYTF.

The chain uses TRBV5-5 and TRBJ2-7, with 7 bases aligning to TRBD1. The germline V gene has CDR1 SGHKS and CDR2 YYEKEE (reference sequence). The V segment lost 4 bases and the J segment 2 bases; nucleotides outside the gene matches: 6. The CDR3 is 14 amino acids. The CDR3: CASSPEGAAYEQYF. The CDR3 DNA follows: TGTGCCAGCAGCCCTGAGGGGGCAGCCTACGAGCAGTACTTC. The full variable domain, in which reference TRBV5-5 and TRBJ2-7 provide the parts outside the CDR3, is DAGVTQSPTHLIKTRGQQVTLRCSPISGHKSVSWYQQVLGQGPQFIFQYYEKEERGRGNFPDRFSARQFPNYSSELNVNALLLGDSALYLCASSPEGAAYEQYFGPGTRLTVT.

The chain links TRBV19 to TRBJ2-3; the match to TRBD1 covers 7 bases. The CDR3 spans 14 residues. Trimming took 5 bases from V and 4 from J; bases not matched to a gene: 6. In germline, CDR1 is LNHDA, CDR2 SQIVND (reference sequence). The CDR3 spells CASSLKGGPDTQYF. The CDR3 DNA sequence: TGTGCCAGTAGTTTAAAAGGGGGCCCAGATACGCAGTATTTT.

This clone is a singleton in its sample. This chain joins TRBV7-3 and TRBJ2-1; 7 bases are a match to TRBD1. Per the germline V gene, CDR1 is SGHTA and CDR2 is FQGTGA. The CDR3 runs to 13 residues. V lost 1 base, J lost 6 bases, and 0 bases stayed unmatched. The CDR3 region is CASSLRDSNEQFF. As DNA, the CDR3 is TGTGCCAGCAGCTTAAGGGACAGCAATGAGCAGTTCTTC.

The chain is built from TRBV11-1 and TRBJ1-1; no reliable D call. V lost 3 bases to trimming and J lost 3 bases, with 14 bases between them. The CDR3 sequence is 15 residues long. Germline-derived CDR1 and CDR2 are SGHAT and FQDESV (reference sequence). The CDR3 is CASSLAQKGYTEAFF. The CDR3 bases are TGTGCCAGCAGCTTGGCCCAAAAGGGTTACACTGAAGCTTTCTTT.

This rearrangement joins TRBV7-9 to TRBJ2-2; the D gene is possibly TRBD2 (6 bases). The length of the CDR3 is 17 residues. V lost 6 bases, J lost 2 bases, and 19 bases lay in between. Germline lookup yields CDR1 SEHNR and CDR2 FQNEAQ (reference sequence). Here the CDR3 DNA reads TGTGCCAGCAGGGGGTCCCGGGGCGGGGCCAACACCGGGGAGCTGTTTTTT. It codes for CASRGSRGGANTGELFF.

The V gene is TRBV7-3, the J gene TRBJ2-1, with 10 nucleotides matching TRBD2. The germline V gene has CDR1 SGHTA and CDR2 FQGTGA. The length of the CDR3 is 14 residues. The V gene end was trimmed by 4 bases and the J gene end by 8 bases; junction bases not matched to a gene: 5. The CDR3 DNA is TGTGCCAGCAGCTCGAGCGGGGGGGCTTATGAGCAGTTCTTC. It is translated as CASSSSGGAYEQFF.

V is TRBV2 and J is TRBJ2-2, with TRBD1 matching 9 bases. Germline CDR1 SNHLY, CDR2 FYNNEI. V was pared by 11 bases and J by 4 bases, with 5 bases of the junction left unmatched. This CDR3 has 13 residues. The CDR3: CAGRDRATGELFF. The CDR3 nucleotides read TGTGCCGGGAGGGACAGGGCCACCGGGGAGCTGTTTTTT.

The chain is built from TRBV6-6 and TRBJ1-2; D is ambiguous. Germline V gene data show CDR1 as MNHNY and CDR2 as SVGAGI (reference sequence). V was pared by 6 bases and J by 8 bases, with 16 bases between. CDR3 size: 13 residues. The CDR3 spells CASSITGPWGYTF. CDR3 DNA: TGTGCCAGCAGCATAACTGGACCCTGGGGCTACACCTTC.

The V call is TRBV6-1, the J call TRBJ2-1; 8 bases fit TRBD2. CDR3 length: 16 amino acids. The junction had 15 bases not matched to a gene; V was cut back by 2 bases and J by 12 bases. Looked up from germline, CDR1 is MNHNS and CDR2 is SASEGT. DNA of the CDR3: TGTGCCAGCAGTGAACCGGGTCGGGGGGGGACTCCTCGGCAGTTCTTC. It encodes CASSEPGRGGTPRQFF.

This chain uses TRBV6-1 with TRBJ2-3; unclear D gene. Germline values: CDR1 MNHNS, CDR2 SASEGT. V was shortened by 8 bases and J by 3 bases, with 12 bases between the two germline ends. The CDR3 runs to 13 residues. CDR3 sequence (DNA): TGTGCCAGCTCCCGGGCGGTGACAGATACGCAGTATTTT. Translation gives CASSRAVTDTQYF.

The rearrangement joins TRBV5-1 to TRBJ2-2, with 11 bases fitting TRBD1. CDR1 is SGHRS and CDR2 is YFSETQ in the germline V gene. CDR3 length: 17 residues. V lost 0 bases and J lost 5; bases outside the gene matches: 6. CDR3 in amino acids: CASSLGTGGAGTGELFF. The CDR3 DNA sequence: TGCGCCAGCAGCTTGGGGACAGGGGGCGCCGGGACCGGGGAGCTGTTTTTT.

This clone was counted once. Here the CDR3 reads CSARQEYEQYF. In DNA form, the CDR3 reads TGCAGTGCTAGACAGGAGTACGAGCAGTACTTC. The chain uses TRBV20-1 and TRBJ2-7; D not certain. The germline V and J ends were trimmed by 2 bases and 4 bases, with 6 bases remaining between them. The CDR3 has 11 amino acids. Germline V gene lookup returns CDR1 DFQATT and CDR2 SNEGSKA (reference sequence).

The chain is built from TRBV7-9 and TRBJ2-2; possibly TRBD1 for D (5 bases). CDR3 length: 18 amino acids. CDR1 SEHNR and CDR2 FQNEAQ come from the germline V gene (reference sequence). Trimming removed 1 base from V and 0 bases from J, with 15 bases in between. CDR3: CASSLGGWGRPNTGELFF. CDR3 bases: TGTGCCAGCAGCTTAGGGGGTTGGGGCCGACCGAACACCGGGGAGCTGTTTTTT.

The chain couples TRBV19 to TRBJ2-1; no clear D gene. This CDR3 is 15 amino acids long. The germline V gene has CDR1 LNHDA and CDR2 SQIVND (reference sequence). Trimming shortened V by 3 bases and J by 1 base, and 10 bases separated the two germline ends. The CDR3 spells CASSIAAGSYNEQFF. CDR3 in DNA: TGTGCCAGTAGTATTGCCGCTGGGTCCTACAATGAGCAGTTCTTC.

In DNA form, the CDR3 reads TGTGCCAGCAGCGCCCGTGGTACAACCCACACCGGGGAGCTGTTTTTT. This sequence encodes CASSARGTTHTGELFF. J is TRBJ2-2 and V is TRBV9; D remains ambiguous. Per germline, CDR1 SGDLS and CDR2 YYNGEE. Trimming stripped 3 bases from V and 3 bases from J, with 15 bases between. CDR3 size: 16 residues.

J is TRBJ2-7 and V is TRBV6-5; either TRBD1 or TRBD2 may fit D (5 bases each). The CDR3 extends over 16 amino acids. Deletions cut 0 bases from V and 2 bases from J, with 14 bases between. Germline V gene sequence: CDR1 MNHEY, CDR2 SVGAGI. The chain's CDR3 is CASSYSRGTDPYEQYF. CDR3 DNA sequence: TGTGCCAGCAGTTACTCGAGAGGGACGGATCCCTACGAGCAGTACTTC.